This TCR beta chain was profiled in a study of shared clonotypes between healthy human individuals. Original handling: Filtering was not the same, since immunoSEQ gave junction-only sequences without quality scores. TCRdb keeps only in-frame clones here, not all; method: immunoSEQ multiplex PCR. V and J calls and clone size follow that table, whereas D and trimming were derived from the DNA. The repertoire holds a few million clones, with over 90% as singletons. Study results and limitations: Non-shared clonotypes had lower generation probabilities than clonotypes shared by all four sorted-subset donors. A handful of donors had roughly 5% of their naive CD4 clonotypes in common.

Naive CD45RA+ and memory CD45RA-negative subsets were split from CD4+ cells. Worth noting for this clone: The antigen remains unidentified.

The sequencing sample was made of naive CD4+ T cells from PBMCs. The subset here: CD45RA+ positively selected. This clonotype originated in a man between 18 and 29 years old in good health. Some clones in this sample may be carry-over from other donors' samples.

The CDR3 is CASSIGGRGLTDTQYF. In DNA form, the CDR3 reads TGTGCCAGTAGTATAGGCGGGAGGGGACTCACAGATACGCAGTATTTT. The chain recombines TRBV19 with TRBJ2-3, with 9 bases identical to TRBD2. The germline CDR1 and CDR2 sequences are LNHDA and SQIVND (reference sequence). V lost 1 base to trimming and J lost 2 bases; unmatched junction nucleotides: 4. The CDR3 runs to 16 residues.